This T cell receptor beta chain was profiled in a study of tumor-infiltrating lymphocytes in localized non-small cell lung cancer. Using immunoSEQ multiplex PCR, the repertoire was profiled, and TCRdb retains in-frame clones only, with some absent. The table lists about 25,000 clones, 69% of them singletons. CDR1 and CDR2 (germline): WNHNN, SYGVQD (reference sequence). CDR3 length: 14 amino acids. V was trimmed by 3 bases and J by 0 bases, leaving 5 bases between them. The clonotype originates from a human donor with non-small cell lung cancer. This chain uses TRBV10-1 with TRBJ1-4; D gene unclear. Sample: lung tumor tissue. This CDR3 reads CASSDGATNEKLFF. DNA of the CDR3: TGCGCCAGCAGTGACGGTGCAACTAATGAAAAACTGTTTTTT.